This paragraph covers one T cell receptor (beta chain) sequence. The source of the sample is a study of T cells in Graves' hyperthyroidism and ophthalmopathy. This blood was taken when hyperthyroidism was first diagnosed, before any ophthalmopathy symptoms existed. Out of about 10 ml of fresh peripheral blood came the PBMCs. Researchers amplified the TCR beta CDR3 regions from RNA transcripts. TCR CDR3 regions were first amplified by RT-PCR with HTBI primers. TCRdb used MiXCR to reprocess the multiplex PCR reads, holding one entry per CDR3 protein. The sample lists some 600,000 distinct CDR3 sequences, approximately 15% occurring once. The clonotype comes from a woman aged 25-40 years with Graves' hyperthyroidism that later progressed to Graves' ophthalmopathy. Sequenced sample: blood.

CDR3 in amino acids: CSASAPHAGSYEQYF. CDR3 nucleotide sequence: TGCAGTGCTAGTGCCCCTCACGCGGGCAGCTACGAGCAGTACTTC. The J gene is TRBJ2-7, the V gene TRBV20-1, with a tentative D call TRBD2 (5 bases). The V end was cut by 3 bases, the J end by 3 bases, with 18 bases between. CDR1 is DFQATT and CDR2 is SNEGSKA in the germline V gene (reference sequence). The CDR3 consists of 15 residues.